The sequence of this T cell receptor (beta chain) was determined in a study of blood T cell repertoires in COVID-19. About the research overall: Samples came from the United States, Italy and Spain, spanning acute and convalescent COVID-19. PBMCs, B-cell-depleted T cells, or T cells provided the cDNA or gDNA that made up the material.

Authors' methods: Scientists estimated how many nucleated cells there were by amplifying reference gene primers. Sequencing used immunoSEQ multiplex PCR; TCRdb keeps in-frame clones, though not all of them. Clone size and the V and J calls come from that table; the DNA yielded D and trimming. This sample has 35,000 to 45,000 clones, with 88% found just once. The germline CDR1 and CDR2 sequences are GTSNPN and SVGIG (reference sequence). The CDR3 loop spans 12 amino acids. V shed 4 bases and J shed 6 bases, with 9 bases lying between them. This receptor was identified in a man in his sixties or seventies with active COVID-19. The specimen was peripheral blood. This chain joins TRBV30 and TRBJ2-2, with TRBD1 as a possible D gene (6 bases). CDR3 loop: CAWKTGPGELFF. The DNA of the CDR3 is TGTGCCTGGAAGACAGGCCCCGGGGAGCTGTTTTTT. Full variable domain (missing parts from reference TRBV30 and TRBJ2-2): SQTIHQWPATLVQPVGSPLSLECTVEGTSNPNLYWYRQAAGRGLQLLFYSVGIGQISSEVPQNLSASRPQDRQFILSSKKLLLSDSGFYLCAWKTGPGELFFGEGSRLTVL.